The source of this TCR beta chain is a study of cytomegalovirus exposure and HLA in healthy donors. Remarks on this clone: The antigen remains undetermined.

Separate from the approximately 670-subject first cohort, the roughly 120-subject validation cohort was the one that the donors belonged to. V shed 7 bases, J shed 8 bases, and the junction held 15 bases outside the gene matches. Germline values: CDR1 SQVTM, CDR2 ANQGSEA. The CDR3 is 14 amino acids. Findings and caveats of the study: The classifier, whose performance was assessed in both the original and validation cohorts, reportedly diagnosed cytomegalovirus status with high specificity and sensitivity. In a later analysis, first-cohort TCR clusters were found to tend to co-occur in the 120 validation repertoires.

Generated by immunoSEQ multiplex PCR, the TCRdb table keeps only in-frame clones and is missing some. The sample has 100,000 to 120,000 clones, roughly 89% seen once. The specimen sequenced was PBMCs. The sequence was collected from a woman between 18 and 29 years old in good health and CMV-seronegative. The V and J genes are TRBV29-1 and TRBJ1-2, with 8 nucleotides matching TRBD1. CDR3 residues: CSATLLDRAGGYTF. DNA for the CDR3: TGCAGCGCGACTTTATTGGACAGGGCAGGAGGCTACACCTTC.